This T cell receptor (beta chain) was obtained from a study of radiotherapy plus CTLA-4 blockade in lung cancer. Germline lookup yields CDR1 GTSNPN and CDR2 SVGIG (reference sequence). This CDR3 is 13 amino acids long. V was clipped by 2 bases and J by 3 bases, with 11 bases between them. The table lists this clone with a count of one. The assay was immunoSEQ multiplex PCR, and TCRdb's table has in-frame clones only and misses some. The sample yields 85,000 to 90,000 clones, around nine tenths seen once. Lung cancer patients with chemo-refractory metastatic non-small-cell disease were given focal radiation plus CTLA-4 blockade with ipilimumab.

The clonotype comes from a human donor with non-small cell lung cancer that progressed on radiotherapy plus ipilimumab. The input for sequencing was peripheral blood, taken from a patient treated with radiotherapy plus ipilimumab. The gene calls are TRBV30 and TRBJ2-7; D uncertain. CDR3 loop: CAWSTQTNYEQYF. DNA for the CDR3: TGTGCCTGGAGTACACAGACGAACTACGAGCAGTACTTC.